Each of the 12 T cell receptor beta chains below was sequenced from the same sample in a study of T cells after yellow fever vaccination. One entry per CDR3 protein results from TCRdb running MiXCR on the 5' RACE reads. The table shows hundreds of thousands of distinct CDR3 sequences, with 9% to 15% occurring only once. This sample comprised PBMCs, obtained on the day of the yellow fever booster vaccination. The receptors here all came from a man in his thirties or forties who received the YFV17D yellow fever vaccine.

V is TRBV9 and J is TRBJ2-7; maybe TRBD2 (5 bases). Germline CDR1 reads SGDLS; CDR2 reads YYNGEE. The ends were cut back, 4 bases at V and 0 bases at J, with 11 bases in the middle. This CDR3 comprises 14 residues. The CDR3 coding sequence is TGTGCCAGCAGCCCCGCTGACTACTCCTACGAGCAGTACTTC. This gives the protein CASSPADYSYEQYF. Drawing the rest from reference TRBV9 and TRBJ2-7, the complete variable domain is DSGVTQTPKHLITATGQRVTLRCSPRSGDLSVYWYQQSLDQGLQFLIQYYNGEERAKGNILERFSAQQFPDLHSELNLSSLELGDSALYFCASSPADYSYEQYFGPGTRLTVT.

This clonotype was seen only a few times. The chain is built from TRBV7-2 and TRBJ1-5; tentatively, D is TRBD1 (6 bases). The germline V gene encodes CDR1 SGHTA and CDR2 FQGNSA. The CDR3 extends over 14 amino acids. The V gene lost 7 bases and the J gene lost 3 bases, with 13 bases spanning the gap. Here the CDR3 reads CASNPTGINQPQHF. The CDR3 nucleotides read TGTGCCAGCAACCCGACAGGAATCAATCAGCCCCAGCATTTT.

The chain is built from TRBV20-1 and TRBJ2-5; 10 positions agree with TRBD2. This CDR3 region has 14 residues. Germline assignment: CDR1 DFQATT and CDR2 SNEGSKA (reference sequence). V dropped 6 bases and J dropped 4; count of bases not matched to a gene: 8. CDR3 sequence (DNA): TGCAGTGCGTTAGCGGGAGGTATAGGAGAGACCCAGTACTTC. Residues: CSALAGGIGETQYF.

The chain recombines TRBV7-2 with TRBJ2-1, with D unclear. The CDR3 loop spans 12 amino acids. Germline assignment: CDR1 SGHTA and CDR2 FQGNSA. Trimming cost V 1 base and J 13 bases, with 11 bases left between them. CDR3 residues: CASSLDAAIQFF. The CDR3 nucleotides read TGTGCCAGCAGCTTAGACGCGGCTATACAGTTCTTC. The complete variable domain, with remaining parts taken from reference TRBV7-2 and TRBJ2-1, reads GAGVSQSPSNKVTEKGKDVELRCDPISGHTALYWYRQSLGQGLEFLIYFQGNSAPDKSGLPSDRFSAERTGGSVSTLTIQRTQQEDSAVYLCASSLDAAIQFFGPGTRLTVL.

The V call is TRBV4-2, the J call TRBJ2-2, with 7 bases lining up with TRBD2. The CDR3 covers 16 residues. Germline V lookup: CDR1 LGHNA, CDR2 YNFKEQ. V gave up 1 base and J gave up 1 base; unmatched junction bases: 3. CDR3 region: CASSQGEGKNTGELFF. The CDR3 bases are TGTGCCAGCAGCCAAGGGGAGGGGAAGAACACCGGGGAGCTGTTTTTT.

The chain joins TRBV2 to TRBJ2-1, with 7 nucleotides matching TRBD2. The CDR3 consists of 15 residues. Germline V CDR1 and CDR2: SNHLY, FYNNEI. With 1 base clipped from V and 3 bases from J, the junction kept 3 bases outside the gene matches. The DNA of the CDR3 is TGTGCCAGCAGTGAAGTTGGCGGGAGCTACAATGAGCAGTTCTTC. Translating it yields CASSEVGGSYNEQFF.

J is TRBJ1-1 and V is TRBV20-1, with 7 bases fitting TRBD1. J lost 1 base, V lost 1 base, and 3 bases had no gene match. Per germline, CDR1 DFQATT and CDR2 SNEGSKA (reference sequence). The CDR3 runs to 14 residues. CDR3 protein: CSARGTGGNTEAFF. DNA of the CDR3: TGCAGTGCTAGAGGGACAGGCGGGAACACTGAAGCTTTCTTT.

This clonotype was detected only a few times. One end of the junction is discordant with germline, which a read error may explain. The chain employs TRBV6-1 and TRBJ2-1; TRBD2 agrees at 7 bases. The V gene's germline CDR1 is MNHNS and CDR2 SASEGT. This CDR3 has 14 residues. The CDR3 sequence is CASREAGLGNEQFF. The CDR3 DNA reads TGTGCCAGCAGGGAAGCGGGGTTAGGGAATGAGCAGTTCTTC.

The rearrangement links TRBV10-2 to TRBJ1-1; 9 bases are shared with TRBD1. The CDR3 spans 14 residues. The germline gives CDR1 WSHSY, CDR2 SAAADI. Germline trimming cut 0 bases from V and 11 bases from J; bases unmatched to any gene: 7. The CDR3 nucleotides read TGCGCCAGCAGTGAGTCGGAGATCGGGACAGGGGCTTTCTTT. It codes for CASSESEIGTGAFF.

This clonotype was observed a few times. CDR3 region: CASYRRGYTGELFF. Here the CDR3 DNA reads TGTGCCAGCTATAGGCGGGGCTACACCGGGGAGCTGTTTTTT. The V and J genes are TRBV19 and TRBJ2-2; D perhaps matches TRBD2 (6 bases). The CDR3 runs 14 residues. With 9 bases removed from V and 3 bases from J, the gap between germline ends came to 14 bases. Germline V gene sequence: CDR1 LNHDA, CDR2 SQIVND (reference sequence).

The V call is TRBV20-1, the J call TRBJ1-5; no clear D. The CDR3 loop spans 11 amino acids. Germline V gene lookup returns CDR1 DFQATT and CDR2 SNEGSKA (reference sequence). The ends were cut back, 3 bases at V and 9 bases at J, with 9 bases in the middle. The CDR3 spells CSARAGRPQHF. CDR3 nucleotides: TGCAGTGCTAGGGCGGGGAGGCCCCAGCATTTT.

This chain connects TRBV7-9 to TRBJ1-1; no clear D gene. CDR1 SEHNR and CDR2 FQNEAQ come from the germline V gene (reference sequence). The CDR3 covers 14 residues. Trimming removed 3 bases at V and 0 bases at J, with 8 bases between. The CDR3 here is CASSFIPVNTEAFF. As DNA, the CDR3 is TGTGCCAGCAGCTTTATCCCCGTGAACACTGAAGCTTTCTTT.